The sequence of this T cell receptor (beta chain) was determined in a study of T cell changes during pregnancy in multiple sclerosis. CDR3 length equals 13 residues. Trimming cost V 3 bases and J 7 bases, with 11 bases left between them. Looked up from germline, CDR1 is MGHRA and CDR2 is YSYEKL. TCRdb's copy holds only in-frame clones and misses some; the assay was immunoSEQ multiplex PCR. The table records 50,000 or so clones, almost 95% of them present only once. This receptor was obtained from a female donor with multiple sclerosis, enrolled in a pregnancy study. This specimen was peripheral blood, taken in the third trimester of pregnancy. The rearrangement joins TRBV4-1 to TRBJ2-3, with a possible D match to TRBD1 (6 bases). CDR3 sequence (DNA): TGCGCCAGCAGCCAGAATAGGGGGTATACGCAGTATTTT. Amino acids: CASSQNRGYTQYF.